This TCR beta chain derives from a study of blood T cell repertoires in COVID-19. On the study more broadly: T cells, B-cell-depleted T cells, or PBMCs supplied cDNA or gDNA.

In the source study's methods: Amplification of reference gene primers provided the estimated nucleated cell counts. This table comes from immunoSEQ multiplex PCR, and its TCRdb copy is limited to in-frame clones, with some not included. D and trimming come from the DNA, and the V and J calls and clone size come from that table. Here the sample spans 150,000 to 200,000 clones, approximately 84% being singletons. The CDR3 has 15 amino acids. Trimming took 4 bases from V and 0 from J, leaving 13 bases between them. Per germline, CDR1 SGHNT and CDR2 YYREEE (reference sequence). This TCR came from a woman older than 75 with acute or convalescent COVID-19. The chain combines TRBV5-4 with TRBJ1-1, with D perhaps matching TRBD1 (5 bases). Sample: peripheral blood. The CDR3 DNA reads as TGTGCCAGCAGCCGCAACGGACAAATGAACACTGAAGCTTTCTTT. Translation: CASSRNGQMNTEAFF.